This T cell receptor beta chain emerged from a study of blood T cell repertoires in COVID-19. The CDR3 sequence is 17 residues long. Trimming shortened V by 2 bases and J by 2 bases, and 16 bases separated the two germline ends. The germline V gene has CDR1 LNHDA and CDR2 SQIVND (reference sequence). Profiled with immunoSEQ multiplex PCR; TCRdb holds only in-frame clones, not every one. This table holds 100,000 to 150,000 clones, about 85% found once. Sequenced material: peripheral blood. The genes are TRBV19 and TRBJ1-5; maybe TRBD1 (5 bases). This TCR was sampled from a woman older than 75 with acute or convalescent COVID-19. As DNA, the CDR3 is TGTGCCAGTAGTATATATAGAGCCGGGGGGGGCAATCAGCCCCAGCATTTT. This sequence encodes CASSIYRAGGGNQPQHF.